This T cell receptor (beta chain) comes out of a study of T cells in Graves' hyperthyroidism and ophthalmopathy. Broader study findings: Most clonotypes expanded in the thyroid (above 0.001) were also present in blood.

From germline, CDR1 is SQVTM and CDR2 ANQGSEA. Trimming at V came to 6 bases and at J to 3 bases, leaving 7 bases not matched to a gene. This CDR3 is built from 13 residues. Researchers took RNA transcripts and amplified the TCR beta CDR3 regions from them. HTBI primers were used for first-round RT-PCR of the TCR CDR3. TCRdb reanalysed the multiplex PCR reads using MiXCR and keeps one entry per CDR3 protein. The sample holds about 640,000 distinct CDR3 sequences, roughly 20% seen once. Clinical symptoms, serum thyroxine, TRAb, thyroid ultrasound and orbital computed tomography established diagnosis. There are a few counts of this clonotype. Its antigen is unknown.

The chain employs TRBV29-1 and TRBJ1-1; 7 bases are shared with TRBD1. This TCR was recovered from a man between 25 and 39 years old with Graves' ophthalmopathy. The material sequenced was blood. The CDR3 sequence: CSVARGLDTEAFF. In DNA, the CDR3 is TGCAGCGTGGCGAGGGGGCTGGACACTGAAGCTTTCTTT.